The 13 T cell receptor beta chains listed next were all sequenced from one sample in a study of PD-1 blockade in classical Hodgkin lymphoma. There was relapse after autologous stem cell transplantation in every patient, and there was variation in brentuximab vedotin exposure. The assay was immunoSEQ multiplex PCR, and TCRdb's table has in-frame clones only and misses some. The table lists about 150,000 clones, 78% of them singletons. The starting material was peripheral blood mononuclear cells (PBMCs), obtained before the second cycle of nivolumab. These receptors were taken from a human donor with classical Hodgkin lymphoma.

Details on this clone: The germline gene is not matched at one end of the junction; a read error may be the cause. The chain uses TRBV7-9 and TRBJ2-5, with TRBD2 identical over 14 bases. This CDR3 is 18 amino acids long. Looked up from germline, CDR1 is SEHNR and CDR2 is FQNEAQ (reference sequence). The CDR3 region is CASSLGTSGSFGVETQYF. In DNA form, the CDR3 reads TGTGCCAGCAGTTTAGGGACTAGCGGGAGCTTTGGTGTCGAGACCCAGTACTTC.

The V and J genes are TRBV4-2 and TRBJ2-3, with a tentative D call TRBD2 (6 bases). CDR1 and CDR2 (germline): LGHNA, YNFKEQ. The CDR3 is 14 amino acids. V was clipped by 0 bases and J by 7 bases, with 11 bases between them. CDR3 sequence: CASSQELGDYTQYF. CDR3 in DNA: TGTGCCAGCAGCCAAGAGCTGGGGGACTATACGCAGTATTTT.

The V call is TRBV25-1, the J call TRBJ2-7; D is unclear. Looked up from germline, CDR1 is MGHDK and CDR2 is SYGVNS. The CDR3 sequence is 12 residues long. Between the trimmed V and J ends, which lost 8 bases and 2 bases, there was a span of 10 bases. The CDR3 here is CASHRRTYEQYF. As DNA, the CDR3 is TGTGCCAGCCACAGACGGACCTACGAGCAGTACTTC.

This rearrangement joins TRBV7-9 to TRBJ2-1, with D perhaps TRBD1 or TRBD2 (5 bases each). CDR3 length equals 15 residues. With 3 bases removed from V and 4 bases from J, the gap between germline ends came to 13 bases. CDR1 is SEHNR, CDR2 FQNEAQ, per germline (reference sequence). CDR3 nucleotide sequence: TGTGCCAGCAGCTTGCCACGGGGCCGTTACAATGAGCAGTTCTTC. Its translation: CASSLPRGRYNEQFF.

The chain recombines TRBV5-4 with TRBJ2-2; D gene ambiguous. This CDR3 has 15 residues. Trimming stripped 0 bases from V and 5 bases from J, with 11 bases between. CDR1 and CDR2 (germline): SGHNT, YYREEE (reference sequence). The CDR3 loop reads CASSLEAQYTGELFF. In DNA form, the CDR3 reads TGTGCCAGCAGCTTGGAGGCGCAGTATACCGGGGAGCTGTTTTTT. Full variable domain (outside the CDR3, taken from reference TRBV5-4 and TRBJ2-2): ETGVTQSPTHLIKTRGQQVTLRCSSQSGHNTVSWYQQALGQGPQFIFQYYREEENGRGNFPPRFSGLQFPNYSSELNVNALELDDSALYLCASSLEAQYTGELFFGEGSRLTVL.

This rearrangement joins TRBV5-4 to TRBJ2-1; a weak D match, TRBD1 (5 bases). V lost 2 bases to trimming and J lost 3 bases, with 6 bases between them. Germline CDR1 reads SGHNT; CDR2 reads YYREEE (reference sequence). The CDR3 totals 13 residues. The CDR3 loop reads CASSFTGYNEQFF. The CDR3 DNA follows: TGTGCCAGCAGCTTCACAGGCTACAATGAGCAGTTCTTC.

This clone came up a few times. This chain uses TRBV21-1 with TRBJ2-4; no DNA check was done on the table's D call, TRBD1. TRBV21-1 is described as a pseudogene. The CDR3 runs to 15 residues. In DNA, the CDR3 is TGTGCCAGCAGGGGACAGGGGGACGTCAAAAACATTCAGTACTTC. It encodes CASRGQGDVKNIQYF.

This clone has just a few counts. The J gene is TRBJ2-3, the V gene TRBV19; no reliable D call. V gave up 6 bases and J gave up 2 bases, with 12 bases separating them. This CDR3 contains 14 residues. Per germline, CDR1 LNHDA and CDR2 SQIVND (reference sequence). The CDR3 is CASSMPDFTDTQYF. The CDR3, as DNA: TGTGCCAGTAGCATGCCGGATTTCACAGATACGCAGTATTTT.

V usage is TRBV28 and J usage is TRBJ2-3; 8 positions match TRBD1. The V gene end was trimmed by 8 bases and the J gene end by 3 bases; junction bases not matched to a gene: 10. This CDR3 has 15 residues. Germline V CDR1 and CDR2: MDHEN, SYDVKM. The CDR3: CASDGQGRGTDTQYF. The DNA of the CDR3 is TGTGCCAGCGACGGACAGGGCAGAGGAACAGATACGCAGTATTTT.

J is TRBJ2-1 and V is TRBV4-1; 10 bases fit TRBD2. The germline V gene has CDR1 MGHRA and CDR2 YSYEKL. The CDR3 loop spans 16 amino acids. The V gene end was trimmed by 1 base and the J gene end by 3 bases; junction bases not matched to a gene: 3. CDR3 nucleotides: TGCGCCAGCAGCCAAGTAGCGGGGGGCCTCTACAATGAGCAGTTCTTC. It encodes CASSQVAGGLYNEQFF.

Of note for this clone: Since a much larger clone is just one base distant, this may be a read error. J is TRBJ2-7 and V is TRBV7-2; D unclear. The V gene's germline CDR1 is SGHTA and CDR2 FQGNSA. Trimming removed 1 base from V and 4 bases from J, with 5 bases in between. CDR3 length: 12 residues. The CDR3 here is CASSLVGYEQYF. CDR3 coding DNA: TGTGCCAGCAGCTTAGTTGGGTACGAGCAGTACTTC.

The chain uses TRBV5-1 and TRBJ2-3; TRBD1 is a possible D gene (6 bases). The CDR3 consists of 15 residues. Trimming cost V 1 base and J 0 bases, with 9 bases left between them. Germline V gene lookup returns CDR1 SGHRS and CDR2 YFSETQ. CDR3 loop: CASSLRTGSTDTQYF. The CDR3 DNA follows: TGCGCCAGCAGCTTGAGAACAGGGAGCACAGATACGCAGTATTTT.

The J gene is TRBJ1-5, the V gene TRBV6-5; possible D gene TRBD1, 5 bases. The length of the CDR3 is 15 residues. Between the trimmed V and J ends, which lost 0 bases and 5 bases, there was a span of 11 bases. Germline V gives CDR1 MNHEY, CDR2 SVGAGI. The CDR3 is CASSYSGTLDQPQHF. The CDR3 DNA follows: TGTGCCAGCAGTTACTCGGGGACCCTAGATCAGCCCCAGCATTTT.